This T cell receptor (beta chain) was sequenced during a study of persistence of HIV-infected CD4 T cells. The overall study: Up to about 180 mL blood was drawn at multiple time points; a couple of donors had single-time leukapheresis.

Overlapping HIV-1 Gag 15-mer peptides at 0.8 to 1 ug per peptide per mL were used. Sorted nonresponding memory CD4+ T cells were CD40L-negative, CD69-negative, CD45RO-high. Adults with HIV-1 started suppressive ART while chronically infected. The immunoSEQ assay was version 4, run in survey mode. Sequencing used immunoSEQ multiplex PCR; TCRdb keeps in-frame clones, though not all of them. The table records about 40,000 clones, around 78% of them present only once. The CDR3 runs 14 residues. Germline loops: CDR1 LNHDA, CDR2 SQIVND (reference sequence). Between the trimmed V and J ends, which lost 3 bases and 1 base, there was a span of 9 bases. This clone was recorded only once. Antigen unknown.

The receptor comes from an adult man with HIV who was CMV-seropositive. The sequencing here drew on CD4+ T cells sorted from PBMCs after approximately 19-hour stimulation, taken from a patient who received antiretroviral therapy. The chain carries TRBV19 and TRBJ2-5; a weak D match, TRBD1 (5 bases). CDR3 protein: CASSIAGIQETQYF. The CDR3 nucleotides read TGTGCCAGTAGTATTGCAGGGATCCAAGAGACCCAGTACTTC.